Below, one T cell receptor (beta chain) is given with its context. Assay used: immunoSEQ multiplex PCR; TCRdb lists only in-frame clones, some missing. The table includes around 170,000 clones, approximately 90% detected once. The data were obtained in a study of control samples from healthy donors and cancer patients. The receptor was isolated from a woman between 25 and 40 years old in good health. Sequenced input: blood.

The CDR3 protein is CASRFGQGFNSPLHF. As DNA, the CDR3 is TGTGCCAGCAGGTTCGGGCAGGGGTTTAATTCACCCCTCCACTTT. The chain couples TRBV27 to TRBJ1-6; TRBD1 might be the D (6 bases). V was cut by 6 bases and J by 6 bases, with 15 bases left in between. Germline assignment: CDR1 MNHEY and CDR2 SMNVEV (reference sequence). The CDR3 extends over 15 amino acids.